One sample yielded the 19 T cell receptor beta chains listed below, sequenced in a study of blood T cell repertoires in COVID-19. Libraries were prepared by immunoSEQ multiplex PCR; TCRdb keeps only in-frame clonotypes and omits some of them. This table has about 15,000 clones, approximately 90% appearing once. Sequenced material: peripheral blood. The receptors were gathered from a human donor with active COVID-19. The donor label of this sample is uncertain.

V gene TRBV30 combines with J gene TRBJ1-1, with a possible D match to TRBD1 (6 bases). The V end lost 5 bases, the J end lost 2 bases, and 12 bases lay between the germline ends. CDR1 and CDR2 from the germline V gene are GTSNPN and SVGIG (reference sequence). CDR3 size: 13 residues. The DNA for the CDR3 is TGTGCCTGGGACAGGACATCAAACACTGAAGCTTTCTTT. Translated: CAWDRTSNTEAFF.

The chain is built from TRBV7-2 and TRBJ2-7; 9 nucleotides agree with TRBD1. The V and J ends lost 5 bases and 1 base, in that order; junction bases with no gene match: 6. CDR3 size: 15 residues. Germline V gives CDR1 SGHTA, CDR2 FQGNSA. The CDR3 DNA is TGTGCCAGCAGCCTCGGGACAGGGAAGTCCTACGAGCAGTACTTC. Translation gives CASSLGTGKSYEQYF.

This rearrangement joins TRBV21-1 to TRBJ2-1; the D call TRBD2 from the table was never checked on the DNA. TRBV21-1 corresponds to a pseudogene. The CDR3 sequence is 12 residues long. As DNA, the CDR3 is TGTGCCAGCAGCAAAGAAAGCGCCTGCGGGTTCTTC. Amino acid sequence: CASSKESACGFF.

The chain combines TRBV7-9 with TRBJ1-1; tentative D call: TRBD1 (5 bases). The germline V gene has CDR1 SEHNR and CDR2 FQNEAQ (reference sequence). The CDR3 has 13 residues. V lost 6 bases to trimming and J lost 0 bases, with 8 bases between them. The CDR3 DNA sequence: TGTGCCAGCAGTAAACAGGTGAACACTGAAGCTTTCTTT. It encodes CASSKQVNTEAFF.

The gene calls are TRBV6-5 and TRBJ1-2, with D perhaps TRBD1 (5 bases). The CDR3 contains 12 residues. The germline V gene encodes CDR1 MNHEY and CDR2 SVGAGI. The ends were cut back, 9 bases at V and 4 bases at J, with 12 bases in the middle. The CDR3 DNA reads TGTGCCAGTAGAGACAGTCTCTATGGCTACACCTTC. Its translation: CASRDSLYGYTF.

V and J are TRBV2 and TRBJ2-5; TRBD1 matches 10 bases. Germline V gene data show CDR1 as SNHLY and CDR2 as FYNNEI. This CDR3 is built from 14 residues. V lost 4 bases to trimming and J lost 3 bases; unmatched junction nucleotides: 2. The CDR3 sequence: CASSAGTGEETQYF. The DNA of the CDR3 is TGTGCCAGCAGTGCCGGGACAGGGGAAGAGACCCAGTACTTC.

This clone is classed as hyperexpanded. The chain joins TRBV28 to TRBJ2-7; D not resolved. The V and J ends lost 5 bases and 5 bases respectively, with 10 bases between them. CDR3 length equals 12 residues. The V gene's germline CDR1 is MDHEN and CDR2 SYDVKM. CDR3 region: CASSPHYHEQYF. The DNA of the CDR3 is TGTGCCAGCAGTCCCCACTACCACGAGCAGTACTTC.

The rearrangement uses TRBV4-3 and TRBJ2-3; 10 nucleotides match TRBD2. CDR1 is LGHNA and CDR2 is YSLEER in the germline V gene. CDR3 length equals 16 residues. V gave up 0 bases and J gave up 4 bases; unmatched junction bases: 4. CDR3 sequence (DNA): TGCGCCAGCAGCCAAGATCCAGCGGGAGGGGCAGATACGCAGTATTTT. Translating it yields CASSQDPAGGADTQYF.

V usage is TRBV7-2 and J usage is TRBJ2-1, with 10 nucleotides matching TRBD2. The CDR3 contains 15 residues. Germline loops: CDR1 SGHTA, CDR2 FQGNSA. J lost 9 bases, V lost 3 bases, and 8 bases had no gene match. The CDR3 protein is CASSFKREGRAEQFF. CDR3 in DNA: TGTGCCAGCAGCTTCAAGCGGGAGGGCAGGGCTGAGCAGTTCTTC.

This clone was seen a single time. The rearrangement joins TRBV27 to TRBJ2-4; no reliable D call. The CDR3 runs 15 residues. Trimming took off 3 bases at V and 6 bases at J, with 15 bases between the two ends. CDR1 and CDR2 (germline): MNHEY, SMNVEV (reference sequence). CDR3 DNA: TGTGCCAGCAGTTTTTTATCGGATAGCCGAAACATTCAGTACTTC. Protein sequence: CASSFLSDSRNIQYF.

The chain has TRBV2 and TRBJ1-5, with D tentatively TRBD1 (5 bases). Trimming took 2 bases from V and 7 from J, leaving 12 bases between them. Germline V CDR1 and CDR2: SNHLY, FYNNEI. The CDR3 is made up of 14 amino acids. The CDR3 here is CASSELEGRQPQHF. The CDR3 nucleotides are TGTGCCAGCAGTGAATTGGAGGGGAGGCAGCCCCAGCATTTT.

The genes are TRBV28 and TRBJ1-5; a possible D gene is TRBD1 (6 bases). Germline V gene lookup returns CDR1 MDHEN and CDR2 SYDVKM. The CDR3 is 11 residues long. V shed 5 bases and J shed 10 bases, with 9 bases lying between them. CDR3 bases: TGTGCCAGCAGTGCAGGGGAACCCCAGCATTTT. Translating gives CASSAGEPQHF. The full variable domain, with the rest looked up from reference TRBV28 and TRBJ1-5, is DVKVTQSSRYLVKRTGEKVFLECVQDMDHENMFWYRQDPGLGLRLIYFSYDVKMKEKGDIPEGYSVSREKKERFSLILESASTNQTSMYLCASSAGEPQHFGDGTRLSIL.

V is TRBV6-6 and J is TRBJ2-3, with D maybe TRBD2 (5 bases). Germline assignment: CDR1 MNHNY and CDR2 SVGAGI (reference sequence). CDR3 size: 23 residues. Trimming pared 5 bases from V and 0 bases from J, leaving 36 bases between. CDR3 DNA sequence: TGTGCCAGCAGTCGGCGGTGGGTGGGCTCGAGTAGAAGCGGAGATTCTAGCACAGATACGCAGTATTTT. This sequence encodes CASSRRWVGSSRSGDSSTDTQYF.

The CDR3 DNA is TGTGCCAGCAGCCAAGGACAGGGGTATGGCTACACCTTC. As protein: CASSQGQGYGYTF. V usage is TRBV14 and J usage is TRBJ1-2; 8 positions match TRBD1. The CDR3 extends over 13 amino acids. V lost 1 base to trimming and J lost 5 bases; unmatched junction nucleotides: 0. Germline CDR1 reads SGHDN; CDR2 reads FVKESK.

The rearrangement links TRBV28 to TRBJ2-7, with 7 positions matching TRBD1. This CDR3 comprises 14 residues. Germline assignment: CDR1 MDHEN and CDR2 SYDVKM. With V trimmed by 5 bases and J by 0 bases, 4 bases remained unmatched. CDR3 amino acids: CASSGTESSYEQYF. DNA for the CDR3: TGTGCCAGCAGTGGGACAGAGAGCTCCTACGAGCAGTACTTC. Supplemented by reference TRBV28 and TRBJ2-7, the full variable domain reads DVKVTQSSRYLVKRTGEKVFLECVQDMDHENMFWYRQDPGLGLRLIYFSYDVKMKEKGDIPEGYSVSREKKERFSLILESASTNQTSMYLCASSGTESSYEQYFGPGTRLTVT.

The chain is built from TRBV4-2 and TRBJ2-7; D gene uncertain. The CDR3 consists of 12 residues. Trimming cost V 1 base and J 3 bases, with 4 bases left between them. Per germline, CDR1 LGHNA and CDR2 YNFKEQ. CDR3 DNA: TGTGCCAGCAGCCAAGGTAACTACGAGCAGTACTTC. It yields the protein CASSQGNYEQYF.

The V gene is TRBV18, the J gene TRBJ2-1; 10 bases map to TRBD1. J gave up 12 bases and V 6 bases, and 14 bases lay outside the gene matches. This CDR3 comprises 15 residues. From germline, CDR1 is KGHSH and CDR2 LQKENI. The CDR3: CASSPSRQGAFGQFF. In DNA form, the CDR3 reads TGTGCCAGCTCCCCTTCGAGACAGGGGGCCTTTGGGCAGTTCTTC.

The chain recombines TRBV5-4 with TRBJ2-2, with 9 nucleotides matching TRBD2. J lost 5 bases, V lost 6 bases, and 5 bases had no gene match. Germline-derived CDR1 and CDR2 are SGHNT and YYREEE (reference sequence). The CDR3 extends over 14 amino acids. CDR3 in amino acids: CASTAGGGTGELFF. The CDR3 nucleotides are TGTGCCAGCACCGCGGGAGGGGGAACCGGGGAGCTGTTTTTT.

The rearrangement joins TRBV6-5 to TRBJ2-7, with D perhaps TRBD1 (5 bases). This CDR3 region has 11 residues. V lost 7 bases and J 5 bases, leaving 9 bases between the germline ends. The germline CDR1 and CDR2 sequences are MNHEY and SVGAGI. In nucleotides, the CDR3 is TGTGCCAGCATCCGACAGCACGAGCAGTACTTC. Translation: CASIRQHEQYF.